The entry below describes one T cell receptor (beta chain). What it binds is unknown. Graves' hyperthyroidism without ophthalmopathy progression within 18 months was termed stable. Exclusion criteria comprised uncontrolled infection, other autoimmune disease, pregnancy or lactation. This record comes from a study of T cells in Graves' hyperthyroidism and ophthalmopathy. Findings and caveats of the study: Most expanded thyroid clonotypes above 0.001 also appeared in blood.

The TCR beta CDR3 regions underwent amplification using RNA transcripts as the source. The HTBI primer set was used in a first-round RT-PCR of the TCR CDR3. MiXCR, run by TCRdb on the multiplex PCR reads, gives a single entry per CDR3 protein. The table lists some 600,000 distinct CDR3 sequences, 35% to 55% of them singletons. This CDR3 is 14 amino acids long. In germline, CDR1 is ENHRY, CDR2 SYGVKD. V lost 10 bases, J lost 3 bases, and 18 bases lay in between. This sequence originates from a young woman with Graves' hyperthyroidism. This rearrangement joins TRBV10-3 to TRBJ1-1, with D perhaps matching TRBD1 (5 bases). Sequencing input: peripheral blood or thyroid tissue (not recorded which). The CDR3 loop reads CASRVAGPDTEAFF. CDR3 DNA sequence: TGTGCCAGCAGAGTGGCGGGACCTGACACTGAAGCTTTCTTT.